In its sample, the clone carrying this T cell receptor (beta chain) was seen a few times. Its antigen remains unidentified. This record belongs to a study of human T cells and chemical hapten exposure. About the research overall: Cases of alopecia areata, totalis or universalis occurred in a predominantly female patient group.

The study's library attached unique molecular identifiers to single cDNA molecules. A single record per CDR3 protein comes from TCRdb applying MiXCR to the RACE reads. The data hold 180,000 or so distinct CDR3 sequences, with approximately 15% observed a single time. Documented time point: patch test 1, 2 weeks after DPC sensitization. Treatment indicated: therapeutic diphenylcyclopropenone sensitization with weekly scalp DPC. Extraction yielded total RNA from whole blood (unfractionated). Regarding the study as a whole: The study found that PT1 expanded TCR counts correlated positively with patch test score.

Germline V CDR1 and CDR2: SGHRS, YFSETQ. CDR3 length equals 18 residues. The V and J ends lost 4 bases and 8 bases, in that order; junction bases with no gene match: 21. The sample was whole blood, taken in connection with sensitization to the hapten diphenylcyclopropenone (DPC). The rearrangement uses TRBV5-1 and TRBJ1-5; TRBD1 aligns across 7 bases. This receptor was obtained from a woman younger than 45 with alopecia areata. Some clones in this sample may be carry-over from other donors' samples. CDR3 in DNA: TGCGCCAGCAGCCTCCGGGACAGAGAAGATTCCACCCGAGAGCCCCAGCATTTT. Its translation: CASSLRDREDSTREPQHF.